The text below deals with one T cell receptor beta chain. The data originate from a study of blood T cell repertoires in COVID-19. Data came from immunoSEQ multiplex PCR; TCRdb stores just in-frame clones and leaves some out. The table has about 180,000 clones, 86% seen once. This CDR3 contains 17 residues. V was clipped by 9 bases and J by 1 base, with 23 bases between them. Per the germline V gene, CDR1 is SGHNT and CDR2 is YYREEE (reference sequence). The chain has TRBV5-4 and TRBJ1-3; D is perhaps TRBD1 (5 bases). The specimen was peripheral blood. This clonotype was obtained from a man in his 70s with active or convalescent COVID-19. This CDR3 is CATQTGRPQPSGNTIYF. CDR3 in DNA: TGTGCCACCCAAACAGGCCGTCCCCAACCATCTGGAAACACCATATATTTT.